The text below deals with one T cell receptor beta chain. Its antigen is not identified. This sample is drawn from a study of cytomegalovirus exposure and HLA in healthy donors. The PCR ran on 60 Vbeta and 13 Jbeta primers. The repertoire was sequenced with immunoSEQ multiplex PCR; TCRdb's copy has only in-frame clones and lacks some. The sample consists of around 52,000 clones, about four fifths of them appearing once. The CDR3 is 15 amino acids. Trimming removed 3 bases from V and 9 bases from J, with 15 bases in between. CDR1 is MGHDK and CDR2 is SYGVNS in the germline V gene. Study findings and constraints: Another analysis was done later, and it associated approximately 17,000 TCR beta sequences with HLA alleles at 0.05 false discovery rate. When a later analysis was performed, an Asian-associated ancestry cluster reportedly had fewer N-insertions than the roughly 630-donor mean. A later look showed TCR association rates differing by HLA locus, highest for DRB1 and lowest for HLA-C. The study flagged 150 to 200 TCR beta chains as cytomegalovirus-associated.

This chain links TRBV25-1 with TRBJ1-6, with D maybe TRBD1 (5 bases). The sequence derives from a man aged 40-55 years in good health and CMV-seronegative. The sample consisted of PBMCs. DNA of the CDR3: TGTGCCAGCAGTGATCCAGCAGGGTGGGGTTCACCCCTCCACTTT. Translated, it gives CASSDPAGWGSPLHF.